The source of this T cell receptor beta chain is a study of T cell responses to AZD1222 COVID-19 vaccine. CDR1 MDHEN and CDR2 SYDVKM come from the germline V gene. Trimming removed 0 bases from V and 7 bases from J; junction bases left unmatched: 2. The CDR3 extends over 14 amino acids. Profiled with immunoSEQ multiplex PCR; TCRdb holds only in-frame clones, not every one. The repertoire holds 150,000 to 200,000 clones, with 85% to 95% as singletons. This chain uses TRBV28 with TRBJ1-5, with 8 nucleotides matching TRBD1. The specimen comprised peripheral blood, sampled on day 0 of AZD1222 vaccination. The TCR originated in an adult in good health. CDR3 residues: CASSLWDRDQPQHF. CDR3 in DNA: TGTGCCAGCAGTTTATGGGACAGGGACCAGCCCCAGCATTTT.